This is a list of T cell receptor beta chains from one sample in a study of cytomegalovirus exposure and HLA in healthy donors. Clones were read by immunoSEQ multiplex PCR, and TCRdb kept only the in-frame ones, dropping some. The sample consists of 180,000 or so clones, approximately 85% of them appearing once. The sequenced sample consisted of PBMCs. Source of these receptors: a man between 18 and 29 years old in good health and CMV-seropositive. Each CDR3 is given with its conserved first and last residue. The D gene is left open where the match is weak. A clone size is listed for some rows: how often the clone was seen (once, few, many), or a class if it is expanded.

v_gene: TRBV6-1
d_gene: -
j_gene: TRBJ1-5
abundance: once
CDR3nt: TGTGCCAGCAGTGAATTTTGGACAGGCAATCAGCCCCAGCATTTT
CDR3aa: CASSEFWTGNQPQHF

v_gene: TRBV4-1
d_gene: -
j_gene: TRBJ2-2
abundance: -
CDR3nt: TGCGCCAGCAGCCAAGTTGGAGGGTCCGGGGAGCTGTTTTTT
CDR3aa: CASSQVGGSGELFF

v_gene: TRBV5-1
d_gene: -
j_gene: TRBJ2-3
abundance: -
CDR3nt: TGCGCCAGCAGCCGACCAAAAGGGGGGACTATTAGCACAGATACGCAGTATTTT
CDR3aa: CASSRPKGGTISTDTQYF

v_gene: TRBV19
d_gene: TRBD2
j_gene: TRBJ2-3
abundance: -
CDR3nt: TGTGCCAGTAGTATAGCCGGGACTAGCGGCACAGATACGCAGTATTTT
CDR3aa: CASSIAGTSGTDTQYF

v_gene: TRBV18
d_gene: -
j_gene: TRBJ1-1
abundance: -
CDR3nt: TGTGCCAGCTCACCACGACAGGACACTGAAGCTTTCTTT
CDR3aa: CASSPRQDTEAFF

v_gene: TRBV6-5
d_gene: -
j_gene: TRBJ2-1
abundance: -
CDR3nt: TGTGCCAGCAGTTACGGGAGCTCCTACAATGAGCAGTTCTTC
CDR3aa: CASSYGSSYNEQFF

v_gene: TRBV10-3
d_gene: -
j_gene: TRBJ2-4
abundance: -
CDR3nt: TGTGCCATCAGTGAGTCGACGGCGGGAGCCAAAAACATTCAGTACTTC
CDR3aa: CAISESTAGAKNIQYF

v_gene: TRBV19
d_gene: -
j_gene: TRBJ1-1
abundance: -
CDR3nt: TGTGCCAGTAGTATGGAGCGGAACACTGAAGCTTTCTTT
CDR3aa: CASSMERNTEAFF

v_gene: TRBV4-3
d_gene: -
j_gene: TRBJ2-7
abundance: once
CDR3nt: TGCGCCAGCAGCTGGGACAAAAACTACGAGCAGTACTTC
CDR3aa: CASSWDKNYEQYF

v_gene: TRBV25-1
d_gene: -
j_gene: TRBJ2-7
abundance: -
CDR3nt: TGTGCCAGCAGTTGGGCGGAGGCAGCCTACGAGCAGTACTTC
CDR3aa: CASSWAEAAYEQYF

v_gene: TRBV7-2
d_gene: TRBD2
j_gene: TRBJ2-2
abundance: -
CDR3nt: TGTGCCAGCAGCCGACGACTAGCGGGGGCGGGCGGGGAGCTGTTTTTT
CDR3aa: CASSRRLAGAGGELFF

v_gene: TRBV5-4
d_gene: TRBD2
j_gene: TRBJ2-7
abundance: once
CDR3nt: TGTGCCAGCAGCCGCCCAGAAGGGACTAGGTACGAGCAGTACTTC
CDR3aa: CASSRPEGTRYEQYF

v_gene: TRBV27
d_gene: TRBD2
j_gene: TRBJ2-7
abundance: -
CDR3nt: TGTGCCACCCAAAACCCGACTAGCGGGGTCTACGAGCAGTACTTC
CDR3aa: CATQNPTSGVYEQYF

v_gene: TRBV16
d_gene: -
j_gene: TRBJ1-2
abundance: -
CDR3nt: TGTGCCAGCAGCCCCCAGGGCTTCTTC
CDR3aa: CASSPQGFF

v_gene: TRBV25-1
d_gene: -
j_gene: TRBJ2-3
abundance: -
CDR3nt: TGTGCCAGCAGGGGCGTCACAGATACGCAGTATTTT
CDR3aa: CASRGVTDTQYF

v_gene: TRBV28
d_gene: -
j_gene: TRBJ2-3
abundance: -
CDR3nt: TGTGCCAGTGCCCCAGGGGCGACAGATACGCAGTATTTT
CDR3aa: CASAPGATDTQYF

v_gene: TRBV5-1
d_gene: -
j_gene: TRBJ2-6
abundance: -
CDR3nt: TGCGCCAGCACCTTTGTAGACAGGCAGACTGGGGCCAACGTCCTGACTTTC
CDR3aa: CASTFVDRQTGANVLTF

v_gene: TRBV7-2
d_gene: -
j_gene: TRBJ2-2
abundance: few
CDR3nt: TGTGCCAGCAGCCGTTTCCTAGCGGGGGAGCTGTTTTTT
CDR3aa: CASSRFLAGELFF

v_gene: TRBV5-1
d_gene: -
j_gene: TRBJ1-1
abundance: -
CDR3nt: TGCGCCAGCAGCTTGGCTCCGGGAGTAACTGAAGCTTTCTTT
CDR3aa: CASSLAPGVTEAFF

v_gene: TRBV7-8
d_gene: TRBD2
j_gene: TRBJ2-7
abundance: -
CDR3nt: TGTGTCAGCGGGGGGGCCTACGAGCAGTACTTC
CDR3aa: CVSGGAYEQYF

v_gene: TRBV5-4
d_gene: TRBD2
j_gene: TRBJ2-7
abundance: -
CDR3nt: TGTGCCAGCAGTCCAGGGGGACTAGCGGGGGAGATCGAGCAGTACTTC
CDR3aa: CASSPGGLAGEIEQYF

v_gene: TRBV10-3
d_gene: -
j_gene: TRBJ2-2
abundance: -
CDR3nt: TGTGCCATCAGTGGGCGCCAGGGTACCGGGGAGCTGTTTTTT
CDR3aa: CAISGRQGTGELFF

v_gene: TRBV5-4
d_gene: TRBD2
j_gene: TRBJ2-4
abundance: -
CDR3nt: TGTGCCAGCAGTCGGACTAGCTCGAGTCAAAACATTCAGTACTTC
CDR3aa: CASSRTSSSQNIQYF

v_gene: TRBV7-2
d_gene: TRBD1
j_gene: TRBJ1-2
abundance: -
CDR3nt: TGTGCCAGCAGCCGTTCGACAGGGGCCGTCGGCTACACCTTC
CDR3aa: CASSRSTGAVGYTF